Below are 17 T cell receptor beta chains sequenced from a single sample in a study of cytomegalovirus exposure and HLA in healthy donors. In the PCR, 60 Vbeta and 13 Jbeta primers were used. The table came from immunoSEQ multiplex PCR; TCRdb's copy has only in-frame clones and leaves some out. The table has approximately 120,000 clones, approximately 72% seen once; the top ten hold more than 7%. Specimen: PBMCs. These receptors all come from a woman aged 50 to 60 in good health and CMV-seropositive.

CDR3 loop: CASSRQGDTDTQYF. Here the CDR3 DNA reads TGTGCCAGCAGCCGACAGGGGGACACAGATACGCAGTATTTT. The chain has TRBV7-3 and TRBJ2-3, with 9 bases that match TRBD1. The CDR3 runs 14 residues. Germline CDR1 SGHTA, CDR2 FQGTGA. J lost 2 bases, V lost 5 bases, and 2 bases had no gene match.

In its sample, this clone was seen a few times. The chain recombines TRBV11-3 with TRBJ1-2, with D possibly being TRBD1 (5 bases). Germline V gene lookup returns CDR1 SGHNT and CDR2 YENEEA. Between the trimmed V and J ends, which lost 5 bases and 2 bases, there was a span of 12 bases. The CDR3 has 14 amino acids. This CDR3 is CASSIQGFNYGYTF. DNA of the CDR3: TGTGCCAGCAGCATCCAGGGTTTCAACTATGGCTACACCTTC.

In this sample, this clone turned up a few times. This chain joins TRBV30 and TRBJ2-1; D is undetermined. Germline-derived CDR1 and CDR2 are GTSNPN and SVGIG (reference sequence). CDR3 length: 13 residues. The ends were cut back, 1 base at V and 1 base at J, with 5 bases in the middle. The CDR3 DNA follows: TGTGCCTGGAGTGCCCAGTCCTACAATGAGCAGTTCTTC. Translated: CAWSAQSYNEQFF.

The rearrangement joins TRBV2 to TRBJ1-2, with D tentatively TRBD1 (5 bases). V was pared by 3 bases and J by 10 bases, with 15 bases between. The germline V gene encodes CDR1 SNHLY and CDR2 FYNNEI. CDR3 size: 13 residues. CDR3 in amino acids: CASSETGGPYYTF. For the CDR3, the DNA is TGTGCCAGCAGTGAGACCGGGGGACCCTACTACACCTTC. Drawing the rest from reference TRBV2 and TRBJ1-2, the complete variable domain is EPEVTQTPSHQVTQMGQEVILRCVPISNHLYFYWYRQILGQKVEFLVSFYNNEISEKSEIFDDQFSVERPDGSNFTLKIRSTKLEDSAMYFCASSETGGPYYTFGSGTRLTVV.

The chain joins TRBV5-1 to TRBJ2-1; tentative D call: TRBD1 (6 bases). Between the trimmed V and J ends, which lost 5 bases and 6 bases, there was a span of 18 bases. Germline V CDR1 and CDR2: SGHRS, YFSETQ. CDR3 length: 15 amino acids. DNA of the CDR3: TGCGCCAGCAGATCCTCCAGGGGTGAGACCAATGAGCAGTTCTTC. Translated, it gives CASRSSRGETNEQFF.

This clone was recorded a few times. The chain uses TRBV7-9 and TRBJ2-3; 9 nucleotides agree with TRBD2. There are 15 residues in the CDR3. The V and J ends lost 1 base and 4 bases, in that order; junction bases with no gene match: 3. CDR1 and CDR2 from the germline V gene are SEHNR and FQNEAQ (reference sequence). The chain's CDR3 is CASSLGGRAPDTQYF. For the CDR3, the DNA is TGTGCCAGCAGCTTAGGCGGGAGGGCCCCAGATACGCAGTATTTT.

The chain couples TRBV29-1 to TRBJ2-1; D unclear. V was cut by 8 bases and J by 5 bases, with 10 bases left in between. The CDR3 is 11 residues long. The germline gives CDR1 SQVTM, CDR2 ANQGSEA. The CDR3 spells CSMRRDNEQFF. The CDR3 DNA sequence: TGCAGCATGCGCCGGGACAATGAGCAGTTCTTC.

The rearrangement joins TRBV19 to TRBJ2-7, with a tentative D call TRBD1 (6 bases). Trimming cost V 5 bases and J 2 bases, with 7 bases left between them. Germline V gene data show CDR1 as LNHDA and CDR2 as SQIVND (reference sequence). This CDR3 is built from 12 residues. The CDR3 DNA reads as TGTGCCAGTAGTGACAGGACCTACGAGCAGTACTTC. Translation gives CASSDRTYEQYF. The variable domain in full, completed from reference TRBV19 and TRBJ2-7, reads DGGITQSPKYLFRKEGQNVTLSCEQNLNHDAMYWYRQDPGQGLRLIYYSQIVNDFQKGDIAEGYSVSREKKESFPLTVTSAQKNPTAFYLCASSDRTYEQYFGPGTRLTVT.

The chain recombines TRBV11-3 with TRBJ2-1, with 7 bases aligning to TRBD2. CDR3 length: 13 amino acids. Germline loops: CDR1 SGHNT, CDR2 YENEEA. The ends lost 1 base at V and 7 bases at J; junction bases unmatched: 1. The chain's CDR3 is CASSLASGNEQFF. In nucleotides, the CDR3 is TGTGCCAGCAGCTTAGCTAGCGGAAATGAGCAGTTCTTC.

This chain connects TRBV7-6 to TRBJ2-7; D remains ambiguous. CDR3 size: 14 residues. CDR1 and CDR2 from the germline V gene are SGHVS and FNYEAQ. V gave up 6 bases and J gave up 4 bases, with 16 bases separating them. The CDR3 spells CASSSEPLWYEQYF. The CDR3 nucleotides read TGTGCCAGCAGTTCCGAGCCTCTTTGGTACGAGCAGTACTTC.

V usage is TRBV5-4 and J usage is TRBJ2-5; TRBD1 matches at 7 bases. Germline-derived CDR1 and CDR2 are SGHNT and YYREEE (reference sequence). J was trimmed by 0 bases and V by 4 bases; bases with no gene match: 6. CDR3 length: 15 amino acids. The CDR3 coding sequence is TGTGCCAGCAGCGATCCGACAGGGTACCAAGAGACCCAGTACTTC. As protein: CASSDPTGYQETQYF.

The chain combines TRBV5-1 with TRBJ1-1; no clear D gene. Germline V lookup: CDR1 SGHRS, CDR2 YFSETQ. V was cut by 4 bases and J by 1 base, with 8 bases left in between. The CDR3 sequence is 13 residues long. The CDR3 loop is CASSVDWNTEAFF. The DNA of the CDR3 is TGCGCCAGCAGCGTGGACTGGAACACTGAAGCTTTCTTT. The full variable domain, completed using reference TRBV5-1 and TRBJ1-1, is KAGVTQTPRYLIKTRGQQVTLSCSPISGHRSVSWYQQTPGQGLQFLFEYFSETQRNKGNFPGRFSGRQFSNSRSEMNVSTLELGDSALYLCASSVDWNTEAFFGQGTRLTVV.

This clone has more than one count but fewer than ten. The chain combines TRBV19 with TRBJ1-1; TRBD1 might be the D (5 bases). Germline CDR1 is LNHDA and CDR2 is SQIVND (reference sequence). This CDR3 has 15 amino acids. The ends were cut back, 9 bases at V and 0 bases at J, with 17 bases in the middle. The CDR3 DNA reads as TGTGCCAGCTATCCCGGACACAGCATGAACACTGAAGCTTTCTTT. Translated: CASYPGHSMNTEAFF.

This clone was detected only a few times. This chain links TRBV9 with TRBJ1-2, with a tentative D call TRBD1 (5 bases). This CDR3 has 15 residues. V shed 0 bases and J shed 6 bases, with 15 bases lying between them. Germline lookup yields CDR1 SGDLS and CDR2 YYNGEE. CDR3 sequence reads: CASSVGNRYTNGYTF. The CDR3 DNA sequence: TGTGCCAGCAGCGTAGGGAACAGGTACACTAATGGCTACACCTTC.

This chain connects TRBV10-3 to TRBJ1-5; 9 bases line up with TRBD1. The germline V gene has CDR1 ENHRY and CDR2 SYGVKD. J lost 7 bases, V lost 5 bases, and 6 bases had no gene match. CDR3 length: 14 amino acids. CDR3: CAISNDRGGQPQHF. In DNA form, the CDR3 reads TGTGCCATCAGTAACGACAGGGGGGGGCAGCCCCAGCATTTT.

The chain uses TRBV7-2 and TRBJ2-1, with D possibly being TRBD1 (5 bases). The V end lost 5 bases, the J end lost 6 bases, and 17 bases lay between the germline ends. Germline V CDR1 and CDR2: SGHTA, FQGNSA. This CDR3 region has 15 residues. CDR3 coding DNA: TGTGCCAGCAGCCCAGACACAGGTGCCTTCAATGAGCAGTTCTTC. Translating it yields CASSPDTGAFNEQFF. Full variable domain (missing parts from reference TRBV7-2 and TRBJ2-1): GAGVSQSPSNKVTEKGKDVELRCDPISGHTALYWYRQSLGQGLEFLIYFQGNSAPDKSGLPSDRFSAERTGGSVSTLTIQRTQQEDSAVYLCASSPDTGAFNEQFFGPGTRLTVL.

V and J are TRBV30 and TRBJ2-7; D not resolved. The V gene lost 0 bases and the J gene lost 2 bases, with 8 bases spanning the gap. CDR1 is GTSNPN and CDR2 is SVGIG in the germline V gene (reference sequence). This CDR3 region has 13 residues. Here the CDR3 reads CAWSVAVAYEQYF. CDR3 DNA sequence: TGTGCCTGGAGTGTTGCAGTCGCCTACGAGCAGTACTTC.